This T cell receptor beta chain originates from a study of blood T cell repertoires in COVID-19. Study context: Researchers got acute and convalescent COVID-19 samples from the United States, Italy and Spain.

One Seattle source followed patients from active infection through their disease course. Original data processing: Researchers report that nucleated cell counts were estimated from reference gene primer amplification. TCRdb's copy holds only in-frame clones and misses some; the assay was immunoSEQ multiplex PCR. V and J calls and clone size are given by that table; D and trimming were obtained from the DNA. The sample consists of fewer than 250,000 clones, about 93% of them appearing once. V dropped 3 bases and J dropped 3; count of bases not matched to a gene: 7. CDR1 and CDR2 from the germline V gene are SGHRS and YFSETQ. The CDR3 totals 15 residues.

Material for sequencing was peripheral blood. V is TRBV5-1 and J is TRBJ1-1, with 8 bases aligning to TRBD1. The origin of this receptor is a man aged 30-40 years with COVID-19, enrolled during active disease. The CDR3 nucleotides are TGCGCCAGCAGCTCGCTATCACAGGGGGACACTGAAGCTTTCTTT. Its translation: CASSSLSQGDTEAFF.